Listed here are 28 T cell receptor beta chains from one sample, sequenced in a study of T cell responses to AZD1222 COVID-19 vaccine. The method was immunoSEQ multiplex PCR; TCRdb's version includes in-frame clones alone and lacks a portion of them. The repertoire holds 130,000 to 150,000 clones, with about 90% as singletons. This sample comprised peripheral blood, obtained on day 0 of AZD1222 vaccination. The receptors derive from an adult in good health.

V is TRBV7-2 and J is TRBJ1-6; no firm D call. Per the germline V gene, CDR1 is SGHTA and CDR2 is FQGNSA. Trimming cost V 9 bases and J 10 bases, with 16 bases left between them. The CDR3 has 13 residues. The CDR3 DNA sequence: TGTGCCAGTTCACAGACAATGGAATCACCCCTCCACTTT. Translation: CASSQTMESPLHF.

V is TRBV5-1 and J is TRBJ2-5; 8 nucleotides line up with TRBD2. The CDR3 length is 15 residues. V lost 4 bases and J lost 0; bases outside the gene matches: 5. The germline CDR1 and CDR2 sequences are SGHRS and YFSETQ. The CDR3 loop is CASSIAGRHQETQYF. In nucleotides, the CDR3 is TGCGCCAGCAGCATAGCGGGGAGGCACCAAGAGACCCAGTACTTC.

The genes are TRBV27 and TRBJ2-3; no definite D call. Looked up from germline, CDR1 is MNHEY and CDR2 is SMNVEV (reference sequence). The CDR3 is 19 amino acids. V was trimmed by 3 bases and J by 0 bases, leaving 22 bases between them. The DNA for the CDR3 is TGTGCCAGCAGTTTGGTCCCCCCCGGTGACCGCACCAGCACAGATACGCAGTATTTT. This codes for CASSLVPPGDRTSTDTQYF.

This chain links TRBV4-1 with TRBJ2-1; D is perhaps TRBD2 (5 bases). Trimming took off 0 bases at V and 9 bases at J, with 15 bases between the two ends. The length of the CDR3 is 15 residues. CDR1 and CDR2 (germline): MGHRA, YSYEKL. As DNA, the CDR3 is TGCGCCAGCAGCCAAGAAGTCAGCGGATGGATTGAGCAGTTCTTC. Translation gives CASSQEVSGWIEQFF.

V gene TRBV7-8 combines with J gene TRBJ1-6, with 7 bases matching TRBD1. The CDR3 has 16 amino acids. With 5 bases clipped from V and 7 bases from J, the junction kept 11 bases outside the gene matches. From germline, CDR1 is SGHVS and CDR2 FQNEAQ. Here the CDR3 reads CASSRMTGMGNSPLHF. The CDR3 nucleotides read TGTGCCAGCAGCCGCATGACAGGGATGGGGAATTCACCCCTCCACTTT.

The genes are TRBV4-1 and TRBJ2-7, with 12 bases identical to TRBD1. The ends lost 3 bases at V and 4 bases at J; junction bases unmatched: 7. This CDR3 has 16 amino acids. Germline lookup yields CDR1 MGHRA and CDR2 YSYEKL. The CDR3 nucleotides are TGCGCCAGCAGCCAGGCCCCGGGACAGGGGGCTTACGAGCAGTACTTC. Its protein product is CASSQAPGQGAYEQYF.

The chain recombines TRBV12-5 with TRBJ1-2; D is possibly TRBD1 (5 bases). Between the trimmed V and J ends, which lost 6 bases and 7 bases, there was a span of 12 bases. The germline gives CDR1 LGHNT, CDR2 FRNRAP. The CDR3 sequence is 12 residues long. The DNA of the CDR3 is TGTGCTAGTGGACAAATGGGGGGTGGCTACACCTTC. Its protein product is CASGQMGGGYTF.

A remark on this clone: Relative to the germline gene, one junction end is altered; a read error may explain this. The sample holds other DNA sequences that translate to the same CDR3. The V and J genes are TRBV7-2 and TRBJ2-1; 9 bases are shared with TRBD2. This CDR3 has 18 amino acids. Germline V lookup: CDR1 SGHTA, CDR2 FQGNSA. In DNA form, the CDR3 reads TGTGCTAGCAGCTTAAACGGACTAGCGCCCTCCTACGTCTATGAGCAGTTCTTC. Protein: CASSLNGLAPSYVYEQFF.

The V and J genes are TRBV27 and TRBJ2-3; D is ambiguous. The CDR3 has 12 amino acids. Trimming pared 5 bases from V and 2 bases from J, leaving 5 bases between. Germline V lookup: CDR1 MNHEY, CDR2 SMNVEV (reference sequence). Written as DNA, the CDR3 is TGTGCCAGCAGTACCACCACAGATACGCAGTATTTT. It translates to CASSTTTDTQYF.

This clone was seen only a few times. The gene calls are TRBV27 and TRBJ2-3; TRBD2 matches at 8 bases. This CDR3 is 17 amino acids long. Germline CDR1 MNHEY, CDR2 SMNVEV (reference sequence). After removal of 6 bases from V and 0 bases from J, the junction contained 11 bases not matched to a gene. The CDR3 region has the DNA TGTGCCAGCAGCCCCAAATCTAGCGGGTTAAGCACAGATACGCAGTATTTT. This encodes CASSPKSSGLSTDTQYF.

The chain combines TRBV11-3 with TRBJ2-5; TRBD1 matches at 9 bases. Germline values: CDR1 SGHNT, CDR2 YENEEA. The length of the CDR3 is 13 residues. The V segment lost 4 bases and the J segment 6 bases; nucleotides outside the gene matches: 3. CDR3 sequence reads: CASSSGQGKTQYF. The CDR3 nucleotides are TGTGCCAGCAGCTCGGGACAGGGAAAGACCCAGTACTTC.

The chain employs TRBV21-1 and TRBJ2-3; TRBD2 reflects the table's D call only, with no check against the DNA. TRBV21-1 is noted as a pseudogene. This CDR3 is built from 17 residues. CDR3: CASSKGAQRGGLATQYF. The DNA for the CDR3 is TGTGCCAGCAGCAAAGGAGCCCAGCGGGGGGGCCTGGCTACGCAGTATTTT.

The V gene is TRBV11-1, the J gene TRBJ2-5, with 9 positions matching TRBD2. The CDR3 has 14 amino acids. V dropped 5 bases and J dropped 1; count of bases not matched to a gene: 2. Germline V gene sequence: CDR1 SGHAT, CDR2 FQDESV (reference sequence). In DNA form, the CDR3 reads TGTGCCAGCAGCCCTAGCGGGGCCCAAGAGACCCAGTACTTC. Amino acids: CASSPSGAQETQYF.

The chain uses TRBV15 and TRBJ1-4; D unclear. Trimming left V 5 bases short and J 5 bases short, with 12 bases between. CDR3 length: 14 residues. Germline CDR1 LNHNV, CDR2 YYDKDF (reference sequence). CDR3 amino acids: CATSLSLTNEKLFF. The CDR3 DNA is TGTGCCACCAGCCTTTCGCTCACAAATGAAAAACTGTTTTTT.

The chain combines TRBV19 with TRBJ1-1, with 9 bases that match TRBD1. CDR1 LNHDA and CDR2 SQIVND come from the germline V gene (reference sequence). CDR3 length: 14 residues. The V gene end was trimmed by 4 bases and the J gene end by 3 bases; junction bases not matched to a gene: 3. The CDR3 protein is CASSTRDRDTEAFF. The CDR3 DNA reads TGTGCCAGTAGTACCAGGGACAGGGACACTGAAGCTTTCTTT.

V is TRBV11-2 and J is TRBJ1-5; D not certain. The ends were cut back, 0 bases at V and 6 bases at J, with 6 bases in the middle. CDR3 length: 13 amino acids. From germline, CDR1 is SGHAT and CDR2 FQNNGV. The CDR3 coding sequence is TGTGCCAGCAGCTTAGAGGGAGGTCAGCCCCAGCATTTT. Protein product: CASSLEGGQPQHF.

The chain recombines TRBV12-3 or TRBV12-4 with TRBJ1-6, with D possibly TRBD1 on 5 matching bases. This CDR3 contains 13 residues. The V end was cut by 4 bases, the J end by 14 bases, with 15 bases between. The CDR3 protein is CASSSRGTGSLHF. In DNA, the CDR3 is TGTGCCAGCAGTTCAAGGGGTACAGGCTCCCTCCACTTT.

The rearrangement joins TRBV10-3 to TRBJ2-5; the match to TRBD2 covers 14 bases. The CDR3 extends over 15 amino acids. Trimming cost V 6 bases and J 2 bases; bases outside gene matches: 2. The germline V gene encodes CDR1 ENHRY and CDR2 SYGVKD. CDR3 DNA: TGTGCCATCAGAGGGACTAGCGGGGGTCAAGAGACCCAGTACTTC. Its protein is CAIRGTSGGQETQYF.

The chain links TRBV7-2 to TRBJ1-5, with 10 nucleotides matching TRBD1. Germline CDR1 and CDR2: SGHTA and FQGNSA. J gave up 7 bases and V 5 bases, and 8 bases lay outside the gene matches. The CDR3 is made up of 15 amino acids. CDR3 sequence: CASSSDRGLGQPQHF. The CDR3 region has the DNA TGTGCCAGCAGCAGCGACAGGGGGCTGGGACAGCCCCAGCATTTT.

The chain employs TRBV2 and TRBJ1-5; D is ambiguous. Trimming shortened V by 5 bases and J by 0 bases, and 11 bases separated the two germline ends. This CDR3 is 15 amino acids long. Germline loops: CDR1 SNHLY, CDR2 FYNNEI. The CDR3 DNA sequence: TGTGCCAGCAGTCCAGAACGGATTAGCAATCAGCCCCAGCATTTT. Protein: CASSPERISNQPQHF. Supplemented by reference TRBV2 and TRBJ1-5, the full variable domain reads EPEVTQTPSHQVTQMGQEVILRCVPISNHLYFYWYRQILGQKVEFLVSFYNNEISEKSEIFDDQFSVERPDGSNFTLKIRSTKLEDSAMYFCASSPERISNQPQHFGDGTRLSIL.

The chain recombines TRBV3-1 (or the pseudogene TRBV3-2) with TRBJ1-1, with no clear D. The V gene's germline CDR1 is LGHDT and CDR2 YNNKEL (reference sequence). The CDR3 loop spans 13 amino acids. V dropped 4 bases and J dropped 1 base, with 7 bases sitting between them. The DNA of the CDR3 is TGTGCCAGCAGCCGAACACGGAACACTGAAGCTTTCTTT. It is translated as CASSRTRNTEAFF.

CDR3 sequence reads: CASRPTGAGDTQYF. The CDR3 DNA sequence: TGTGCCAGCAGACCAACGGGCGCGGGAGATACGCAGTATTTT. J is TRBJ2-3 and V is TRBV27, with D possibly being TRBD2 (5 bases). The CDR3 spans 14 residues. Germline CDR1 MNHEY, CDR2 SMNVEV (reference sequence). V lost 6 bases, J lost 5 bases, and 15 bases lay in between.

CDR3: CASSRGGGNEKLFF. The CDR3 DNA is TGTGCCAGCAGCCGAGGGGGCGGTAATGAAAAACTGTTTTTT. This rearrangement joins TRBV3-1 (or the pseudogene TRBV3-2) to TRBJ1-4; 7 bases match TRBD1. The ends lost 4 bases at V and 4 bases at J; junction bases unmatched: 3. The CDR3 totals 14 residues. Germline V gene data show CDR1 as LGHDT and CDR2 as YNNKEL (reference sequence).

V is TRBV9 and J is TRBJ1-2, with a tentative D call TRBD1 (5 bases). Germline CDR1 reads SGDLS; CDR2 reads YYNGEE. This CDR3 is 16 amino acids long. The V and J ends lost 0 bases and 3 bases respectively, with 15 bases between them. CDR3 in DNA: TGTGCCAGCAGCGTAGTAGGGGCCGTTGGCTACTATGGCTACACCTTC. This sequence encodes CASSVVGAVGYYGYTF.

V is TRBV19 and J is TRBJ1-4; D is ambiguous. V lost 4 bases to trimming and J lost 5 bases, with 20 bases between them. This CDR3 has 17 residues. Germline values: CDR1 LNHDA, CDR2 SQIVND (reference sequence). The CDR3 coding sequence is TGTGCCAGTAGTACCTTATACGTTCGGCCTGGGAATGAAAAACTGTTTTTT. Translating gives CASSTLYVRPGNEKLFF.

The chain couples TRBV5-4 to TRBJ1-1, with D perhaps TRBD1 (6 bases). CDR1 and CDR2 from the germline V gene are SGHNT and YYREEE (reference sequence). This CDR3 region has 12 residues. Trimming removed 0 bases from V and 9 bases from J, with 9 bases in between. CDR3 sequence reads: CASSLAGGQAFF. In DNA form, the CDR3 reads TGTGCCAGCAGCTTGGCCGGGGGGCAAGCTTTCTTT.

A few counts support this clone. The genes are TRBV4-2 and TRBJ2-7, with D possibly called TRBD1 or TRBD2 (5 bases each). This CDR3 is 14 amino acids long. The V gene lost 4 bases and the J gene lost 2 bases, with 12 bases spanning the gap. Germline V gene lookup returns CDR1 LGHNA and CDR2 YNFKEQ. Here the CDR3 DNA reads TGTGCCAGCAGCCCCCGGGACGGAGCCTACGAGCAGTACTTC. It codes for CASSPRDGAYEQYF.

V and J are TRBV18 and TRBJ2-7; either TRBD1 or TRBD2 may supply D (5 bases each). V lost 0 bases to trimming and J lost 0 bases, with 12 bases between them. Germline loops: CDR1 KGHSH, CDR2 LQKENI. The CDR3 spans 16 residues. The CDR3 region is CASSPPPGRSSYEQYF. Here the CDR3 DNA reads TGTGCCAGCTCACCACCGCCGGGACGGAGCTCCTACGAGCAGTACTTC.